These 8 T cell receptor beta chains came from one sample sequenced in a study of T cells after yellow fever vaccination. One entry per CDR3 protein results from TCRdb running MiXCR on the 5' RACE reads. The data hold around 65,000 distinct CDR3 sequences, with under 6.5% observed a single time. Sequencing was performed on CD4+ T cells sorted from PBMCs, taken roughly 15 days after the first yellow fever vaccination. These receptors originate from a man aged 18 to 29 who received the YFV17D yellow fever vaccine.

This clonotype was counted at least ten times. The J gene is TRBJ2-3, the V gene TRBV5-4; TRBD2 agrees at 11 bases. This CDR3 is built from 14 residues. The germline V gene encodes CDR1 SGHNT and CDR2 YYREEE (reference sequence). Trimming removed 4 bases from V and 6 bases from J; junction bases left unmatched: 4. DNA for the CDR3: TGTGCCAGCAGCAACAGACTAGCGGGGGATACGCAGTATTTT. It encodes CASSNRLAGDTQYF. The full variable domain, completed using reference TRBV5-4 and TRBJ2-3, is ETGVTQSPTHLIKTRGQQVTLRCSSQSGHNTVSWYQQALGQGPQFIFQYYREEENGRGNFPPRFSGLQFPNYSSELNVNALELDDSALYLCASSNRLAGDTQYFGPGTRLTVL.

This clonotype was picked up many times. The gene calls are TRBV20-1 and TRBJ1-1; TRBD1 is a possible D gene (5 bases). The ends were cut back, 6 bases at V and 4 bases at J, with 18 bases in the middle. The CDR3 runs to 14 residues. The germline gives CDR1 DFQATT, CDR2 SNEGSKA (reference sequence). The CDR3 nucleotides read TGCAGTGCCCGAGGGGCCAACCCGGTCACTGAAGCTTTCTTT. It specifies CSARGANPVTEAFF.

This clonotype occurred once. This may arise from a read error, as a much more abundant clone is one base away. The J gene is TRBJ2-1, the V gene TRBV5-4; D is uncertain. The CDR3 runs 11 residues. CDR1 SGHNT and CDR2 YYREEE come from the germline V gene (reference sequence). The CDR3 reads CASSLFEEQLF. CDR3 coding DNA: TGTGCCAGCAGCTTGTTTGAGGAGCAGCTCTTC.

At least ten counts were recorded for this clonotype. CDR3 sequence: CASSSLAGAMGTQYF. The CDR3 DNA sequence: TGTGCCAGCAGCTCCCTAGCGGGGGCCATGGGTACGCAGTATTTT. The chain is built from TRBV7-2 and TRBJ2-3; 10 positions agree with TRBD2. This CDR3 is 15 amino acids long. The trim removed 4 bases at V and 8 bases at J, leaving 9 bases unmatched. Germline CDR1 reads SGHTA; CDR2 reads FQGNSA. Variable domain in full (rest from reference TRBV7-2 and TRBJ2-3): GAGVSQSPSNKVTEKGKDVELRCDPISGHTALYWYRQSLGQGLEFLIYFQGNSAPDKSGLPSDRFSAERTGGSVSTLTIQRTQQEDSAVYLCASSSLAGAMGTQYFGPGTRLTVL.

In regard to this clonotype: An end of the junction does not agree with germline; a read error may underlie this. The rearrangement uses TRBV29-1 and TRBJ2-3; TRBD2 agrees at 8 bases. This CDR3 contains 14 residues. Germline assignment: CDR1 SQVTM and CDR2 ANQGSEA. The CDR3 bases are TGCAGCGTTGAATCTGCTAGCGGGCCCGATACGCACTATTTT. Amino acid sequence: CSVESASGPDTHYF.

Regarding this clonotype: A read error is possible here, since a much larger clone lies one base away. CDR3 nucleotide sequence: TGTGCCAGCAGCCCGCCGGGAACTCTCAATGAGCAGTTCTTC. Encoded protein: CASSPPGTLNEQFF. This chain joins TRBV3-1 and TRBJ2-1, with a possible D match to TRBD2 (5 bases). Germline CDR1 LGHDT, CDR2 YNNKEL (reference sequence). V was clipped by 4 bases and J by 6 bases, with 13 bases between them. The CDR3 loop spans 14 amino acids.

This clonotype has only a few counts. The chain is built from TRBV28 and TRBJ2-4; maybe TRBD2 (7 bases). The CDR3 runs to 14 residues. Trimming pared 11 bases from V and 4 bases from J, leaving 18 bases between. Looked up from germline, CDR1 is MDHEN and CDR2 is SYDVKM. The CDR3 is CACLRGGGKNIQYF. CDR3 bases: TGTGCCTGCCTTAGGGGGGGGGGAAAAAACATTCAGTACTTC.

This clonotype has ten or more counts. The gene calls are TRBV10-3 and TRBJ1-5; 8 nucleotides match TRBD1. Germline-derived CDR1 and CDR2 are ENHRY and SYGVKD. The CDR3 has 16 amino acids. After removal of 3 bases from V and 5 bases from J, the junction contained 9 bases not matched to a gene. The CDR3 loop reads CAISDFWDRTYQPQHF. The CDR3 DNA is TGTGCCATCAGTGATTTTTGGGACAGGACTTATCAGCCCCAGCATTTT.